The entry below gives a single T cell receptor beta chain sequence along with its context. These data belong to a study of blood T cell repertoires in COVID-19. Study-wide context: Samples of COVID-19 (acute and convalescent) were obtained from the United States, Italy and Spain. T cells, B-cell-depleted T cells, or PBMCs provided the cDNA or gDNA that served as material.

The CDR3 sequence is 16 residues long. The ends lost 1 base at V and 5 bases at J; junction bases unmatched: 9. Germline V gives CDR1 LGHNA, CDR2 YSLEER. Authors' data handling: Amplifying reference gene primers gave estimates of nucleated cell counts. Sequencing used immunoSEQ multiplex PCR; TCRdb keeps in-frame clones, though not all of them. V, J and clone size reflect that table, while D and trimming were determined from the DNA. Among roughly 190,000 clones listed, roughly 88% were seen once. V and J are TRBV4-3 and TRBJ2-3; TRBD1 matches 7 bases. This sequence was found in a woman aged 40 to 50 who had recovered from COVID-19. Material: peripheral blood. CDR3 sequence: CASSQVIGGVVDTQYF. As DNA, the CDR3 is TGCGCCAGCAGCCAAGTGATAGGGGGCGTCGTAGATACGCAGTATTTT.